This TCR beta chain was identified during a study of T cells in women clearing cervical HPV infection. Sequenced by immunoSEQ multiplex PCR; TCRdb stores in-frame clones only, minus some. This sample contains about 32,000 clones. As regards this clone: One end of the junction is discordant with germline, which a read error may explain. The read comes to an end 3 residues before the CDR3 does, leaving the germline J gene to fill in the end.

The CDR3 runs 16 residues. From germline, CDR1 is LNHDA and CDR2 SQIVND (reference sequence). V is TRBV19 and J is TRBJ2-3, with 10 bases identical to TRBD1. This receptor was identified in a woman aged 18-70 years with a cervical HPV16 infection that either progressed to CIN3+ or cleared (not recorded which). Sequencing was carried out using blood buffy coat. The CDR3 DNA, read in part, is TGTGCCAGTGGTATGGGCGGGACAGGGGACCAAGAGACG. It yields the protein CASGMGGTGDQET. The complete CDR3 protein is CASGMGGTGDQETQYF.